A single T cell receptor beta chain is shown here with its context. These data come from a study of blood T cell repertoires in COVID-19. In the study overall: The United States, Italy and Spain were the sources of the acute and convalescent COVID-19 samples.

This CDR3 region has 16 residues. Germline V lookup: CDR1 LGHDT, CDR2 YNNKEL (reference sequence). J lost 5 bases, V lost 3 bases, and 9 bases had no gene match. Sequencing used immunoSEQ multiplex PCR; TCRdb keeps in-frame clones, though not all of them. The sample records around 300,000 clones, around 87% being singletons. Cohorts were assigned according to the clinical history that participants reported. Among Cohort 3 donors, those recovered had two negative PCRs, clearance, or symptom resolution. Sequenced material: PBMCs or T cells enriched from blood (not recorded which). The clonotype was recovered from a woman aged 30 to 39 who had recovered from COVID-19. The chain combines TRBV3-1 (or the pseudogene TRBV3-2) with TRBJ2-7, with 11 bases fitting TRBD2. CDR3 loop: CASSHPLGSGGDEQYF. CDR3 bases: TGTGCCAGCAGCCATCCCTTAGGTAGCGGGGGGGACGAGCAGTACTTC.